These 18 T cell receptor beta chains came from one sample sequenced in a study of blood T cell repertoires in COVID-19. The method was immunoSEQ multiplex PCR; TCRdb's version includes in-frame clones alone and lacks a portion of them. Of 100,000 to 150,000 clones in the sample, over 80% were seen once. Input material: peripheral blood. The receptors originated from a man between 60 and 75 years old with acute or convalescent COVID-19.

This clone has just one count. Mismatch with germline at one junction end may stem from a read error. The V call is TRBV7-7, the J call TRBJ2-1; TRBD1 might be the D (5 bases). Germline V gene lookup returns CDR1 SSHAT and CDR2 FNYEAQ (reference sequence). The CDR3 has 13 amino acids. In DNA, the CDR3 is TGTGCTAGCAGCTTAGCCCAGGGCCAAGAGCAGTTCTTC. Its translation is CASSLAQGQEQFF. The full variable domain, rest sourced from reference TRBV7-7 and TRBJ2-1, is GAGVSQSPRYKVTKRGQDVTLRCDPISSHATLYWYQQALGQGPEFLTYFNYEAQPDKSGLPSDRFSAERPEGSISTLTIQRTEQRDSAMYRCASSLAQGQEQFFGPGTRLTVL.

This chain links TRBV3-1 (or the pseudogene TRBV3-2) with TRBJ2-6; 7 nucleotides line up with TRBD2. CDR3 length: 18 amino acids. Germline V lookup: CDR1 LGHDT, CDR2 YNNKEL (reference sequence). J gave up 0 bases and V 4 bases, and 9 bases lay outside the gene matches. The CDR3 sequence: CASSRPRGGISGANVLTF. CDR3 nucleotide sequence: TGTGCCAGCAGCCGGCCGAGGGGAGGGATCTCTGGGGCCAACGTCCTGACTTTC.

The chain employs TRBV7-8 and TRBJ2-5; TRBD1 matches 7 bases. The J segment lost 5 bases and the V segment lost 1 base, leaving 10 bases of the junction unmatched. CDR3 length: 16 residues. CDR1 is SGHVS, CDR2 FQNEAQ, per germline. This chain's CDR3 is CASSLGARGRGETQYF. DNA of the CDR3: TGTGCCAGCAGCTTAGGGGCCAGGGGCAGGGGGGAGACCCAGTACTTC.

V usage is TRBV20-1 and J usage is TRBJ2-7, with D hard to call. The germline gives CDR1 DFQATT, CDR2 SNEGSKA (reference sequence). The ends were cut back, 6 bases at V and 9 bases at J, with 15 bases in the middle. This CDR3 has 11 residues. The chain's CDR3 is CSALLRRGQYF. In DNA, the CDR3 is TGCAGTGCGCTACTACGCCGAGGGCAGTACTTC.

The rearrangement links TRBV6-4 to TRBJ2-3, with a possible D match to TRBD1 (6 bases). CDR3 length: 15 amino acids. Germline V gene data show CDR1 as MRHNA and CDR2 as SNTAGT. Trimming removed 3 bases at V and 0 bases at J, with 10 bases between. The chain's CDR3 is CASSEGTMSTDTQYF. CDR3 in DNA: TGTGCCAGCAGTGAAGGGACAATGAGCACAGATACGCAGTATTTT.

CDR3 amino acids: CASTRLREGGNEQFF. The DNA for the CDR3 is TGTGCCAGCACCCGTCTCCGGGAGGGGGGGAATGAGCAGTTCTTC. This sequence joins TRBV28 and TRBJ2-1, with 8 bases identical to TRBD2. After removal of 7 bases from V and 7 bases from J, the junction contained 12 bases not matched to a gene. CDR3 length: 15 amino acids. CDR1 is MDHEN, CDR2 SYDVKM, per germline.

This clone appeared many times. This sequence joins TRBV14 and TRBJ2-1; 9 bases align to TRBD2. V shed 5 bases, J shed 6 bases, and the junction held 17 bases outside the gene matches. Germline V lookup: CDR1 SGHDN, CDR2 FVKESK. The CDR3 loop spans 18 amino acids. The chain's CDR3 is CASSSPREAGGHRNEQFF. CDR3 nucleotides: TGTGCCAGCAGCTCCCCCCGGGAAGCGGGAGGCCACCGCAATGAGCAGTTCTTC.

This sequence joins TRBV5-1 and TRBJ2-5; D gene unclear. This CDR3 is built from 13 residues. Germline V gene lookup returns CDR1 SGHRS and CDR2 YFSETQ. The V and J ends lost 3 bases and 2 bases respectively, with 8 bases between them. The CDR3 nucleotides read TGCGCCAGCAGCTACAACTATCAAGAGACCCAGTACTTC. It yields the protein CASSYNYQETQYF.

This sequence joins TRBV4-1 and TRBJ1-2, with 8 bases that match TRBD1. After removal of 1 base from V and 8 bases from J, the junction contained 9 bases not matched to a gene. The CDR3 is 15 amino acids. Germline V gives CDR1 MGHRA, CDR2 YSYEKL. This CDR3 reads CASSQVPGGLGGYTF. The CDR3 nucleotides read TGCGCCAGCAGCCAAGTCCCAGGGGGCCTGGGGGGCTACACCTTC.

The chain recombines TRBV9 with TRBJ1-2, with a weak D call TRBD1 (5 bases). Germline V gene data show CDR1 as SGDLS and CDR2 as YYNGEE. There are 13 residues in the CDR3. The V and J ends lost 3 bases and 7 bases respectively, with 13 bases between them. Here the CDR3 reads CASSAGQAFGYTF. The CDR3 DNA follows: TGTGCCAGCAGCGCTGGACAAGCCTTTGGCTACACCTTC.

The CDR3 DNA is TGTGCCAGCAGTTTAGGGGGGGACACCACGAATCAGCCCCAGCATTTT. Amino acids: CASSLGGDTTNQPQHF. The rearrangement joins TRBV28 to TRBJ1-5; tentative D call: TRBD1 (6 bases). Germline V gives CDR1 MDHEN, CDR2 SYDVKM. The CDR3 loop spans 16 amino acids. V was shortened by 2 bases and J by 4 bases, with 15 bases between the two germline ends. Full variable domain (outside the CDR3, taken from reference TRBV28 and TRBJ1-5): DVKVTQSSRYLVKRTGEKVFLECVQDMDHENMFWYRQDPGLGLRLIYFSYDVKMKEKGDIPEGYSVSREKKERFSLILESASTNQTSMYLCASSLGGDTTNQPQHFGDGTRLSIL.

The rearrangement joins TRBV5-6 to TRBJ2-2; 9 nucleotides agree with TRBD1. With 4 bases clipped from V and 4 bases from J, the junction kept 8 bases outside the gene matches. Germline CDR1 and CDR2: SGHDT and YYEEEE. The CDR3 extends over 16 amino acids. In nucleotides, the CDR3 is TGTGCCAGCAGCCGCGACAGGGGGAGGGTCACCGGGGAGCTGTTTTTT. Amino acid sequence: CASSRDRGRVTGELFF.

The CDR3 region is CASTPGREGPQHF. CDR3 sequence (DNA): TGTGCCAGTACCCCAGGACGCGAGGGGCCCCAGCATTTT. The chain recombines TRBV19 with TRBJ1-5; no clear D. CDR3 length: 13 amino acids. V lost 7 bases and J 9 bases, leaving 16 bases between the germline ends. Germline V CDR1 and CDR2: LNHDA, SQIVND (reference sequence). Full variable domain (missing parts from reference TRBV19 and TRBJ1-5): DGGITQSPKYLFRKEGQNVTLSCEQNLNHDAMYWYRQDPGQGLRLIYYSQIVNDFQKGDIAEGYSVSREKKESFPLTVTSAQKNPTAFYLCASTPGREGPQHFGDGTRLSIL.

The chain recombines TRBV2 with TRBJ2-3; no clear D gene. The CDR3 is made up of 13 amino acids. The V and J ends lost 2 bases and 1 base respectively, with 4 bases between them. Germline V gene sequence: CDR1 SNHLY, CDR2 FYNNEI. As DNA, the CDR3 is TGTGCCAGCAGTGAACAGGGCACAGATACGCAGTATTTT. Amino acids: CASSEQGTDTQYF.

This chain joins TRBV28 and TRBJ1-2, with D possibly TRBD1 on 5 matching bases. The CDR3 is made up of 13 amino acids. The germline CDR1 and CDR2 sequences are MDHEN and SYDVKM. Trimming took 6 bases from V and 5 from J, leaving 13 bases between them. The CDR3 region is CASSVAGGYGYTF. The CDR3 nucleotides are TGTGCCAGCAGCGTCGCGGGGGGTTATGGCTACACCTTC.

This chain uses TRBV6-5 with TRBJ1-2; possible D gene TRBD1, 6 bases. Trimming shortened V by 5 bases and J by 3 bases, and 10 bases separated the two germline ends. The CDR3 has 13 amino acids. Germline V CDR1 and CDR2: MNHEY, SVGAGI. The CDR3 DNA follows: TGTGCCAGCAGTCGGACAGTCGACTATGGCTACACCTTC. It is translated as CASSRTVDYGYTF.

The chain employs TRBV10-3 and TRBJ1-5; a weak D match, TRBD1 (5 bases). This CDR3 region has 15 residues. Trimming took off 2 bases at V and 1 base at J, with 9 bases between the two ends. Germline V gene data show CDR1 as ENHRY and CDR2 as SYGVKD. CDR3: CAISEAGGSNQPQHF. The CDR3 nucleotides read TGTGCCATCAGTGAGGCCGGGGGGAGCAATCAGCCCCAGCATTTT.

The genes are TRBV7-8 and TRBJ2-1, with 9 positions matching TRBD2. Germline V gene lookup returns CDR1 SGHVS and CDR2 FQNEAQ. The CDR3 consists of 16 residues. V was clipped by 5 bases and J by 8 bases; unmatched bases: 13. The CDR3 DNA reads TGTGCCAGCAGCCGGTCGAGACTAGCGGCCCTGGATGAGCAGTTCTTC. It is translated as CASSRSRLAALDEQFF.